Listed below are T cell receptor beta chains from one sample, sequenced in a study of blood T cell repertoires in COVID-19. Measured with immunoSEQ multiplex PCR; TCRdb has only the in-frame clones, and not every one. Of some 220,000 clones in the sample, approximately 90% were seen once. The sample was peripheral blood. The receptors here all came from a woman aged 18-29 years who had recovered from COVID-19. CDR3s include the opening cysteine and the closing phenylalanine or tryptophan. A D gene is named only where the DNA matches it firmly. Clone size is not always given. Where it is, it says once, few, many or a class for expanded clones.

d_call	clone_size	v_call	j_call	cdr3_nt	cdr3_aa
TRBD2	NA	TRBV3-1/TRBV3-2	TRBJ2-7	TGTGCCAGCAGCCTATCGGGACTAGCGGTTACCTACGAGCAGTACTTC	CASSLSGLAVTYEQYF
NA	once	TRBV19	TRBJ2-2	TGTGCCAGTAGTCCGTCGGTGGGGGCGGACACCGGGGAGCTGTTTTTT	CASSPSVGADTGELFF
NA	NA	TRBV12-3/TRBV12-4	TRBJ1-1	TGTGCCAGCCAGGGGCCGAACACTGAAGCTTTCTTT	CASQGPNTEAFF
TRBD1	NA	TRBV13	TRBJ2-3	TGTGCCAGCAGCTTCTGGGACAGGGTCGGGATAACGCAGTATTTT	CASSFWDRVGITQYF
NA	NA	TRBV12-3/TRBV12-4	TRBJ1-1	TGTGCCAGCAGTTGGGAGGTGTCCTCAGTTTTCTTT	CASSWEVSSVFF
NA	NA	TRBV18	TRBJ1-3	TGTGCCAGCTCACCGGCGTCAGGTCGGAACACCATATATTTT	CASSPASGRNTIYF
NA	NA	TRBV5-1	TRBJ2-5	TGCGCCAGCAGCTTTATTGCGGGCGCCCAAGAGACCCAGTACTTC	CASSFIAGAQETQYF
TRBD1	NA	TRBV27	TRBJ2-3	TGTGCCAGCAGTACCCGACAGGGGAGCACAGATACGCAGTATTTT	CASSTRQGSTDTQYF
TRBD1	NA	TRBV9	TRBJ2-5	TGTGCCAGCAGCGCAGGGGGTGGGGAGACCCAGTACTTC	CASSAGGGETQYF
TRBD1	NA	TRBV30	TRBJ1-4	TGTGCCTGGAGTGTATTTATGACAGGGGCTAATGAAAAACTGTTTTTT	CAWSVFMTGANEKLFF
NA	NA	TRBV5-4	TRBJ2-7	TGTGCCAGCAGCTGGGGCGCAGGGATGTTATACGAGCAGTACTTC	CASSWGAGMLYEQYF
TRBD1	NA	TRBV2	TRBJ1-1	TGTGCCAGCAGTATGACAGGGGCGAACACTGAAGCTTTCTTT	CASSMTGANTEAFF
NA	NA	TRBV20-1	TRBJ2-3	TGCAGTGCTAGTGATCCCGGAGGGACAGATACGCAGTATTTT	CSASDPGGTDTQYF
NA	NA	TRBV10-2	TRBJ1-2	TGCGCCAGCAGTGAGGGTTCCCACTCGATCTATGGCTACACCTTC	CASSEGSHSIYGYTF
NA	NA	TRBV4-1	TRBJ2-7	TGCGCCAGCAGCCAACTACCCACGGAGACCTACGAGCAGTACTTC	CASSQLPTETYEQYF
TRBD1	NA	TRBV6-1	TRBJ2-5	TGTGCCAGCAGTGACCCCACCGGGACAGGGTTAGAGACCCAGTACTTC	CASSDPTGTGLETQYF